A selection of T cell receptor beta chains follows, all from one sample in a study of naive and memory T cell subsets. TCRdb fed the UMI-ligation and nested PCR reads into MiXCR, producing one record per CDR3 protein. In the table there are about 26,000 distinct CDR3 sequences, 5.2% of which are singletons. The sequenced sample was blood. All receptors derive from an adult in good health. The CDR3 runs from the conserved cysteine through the conserved F or W. D genes are given only for firm matches. Clone size is given for some rows only: seen once, a few or many times, or a class if the clone is expanded.

TRBV6-2/TRBV6-3	.	.	TRBJ1-1	CASSQQGFYTEAFF	TGTGCCAGCAGCCAGCAGGGCTTTTACACTGAAGCTTTCTTT
TRBV4-1	.	many	TRBJ1-2	CASSQERTVDSDYGYTF	TGCGCCAGCAGCCAGGAGAGGACCGTCGACTCGGACTATGGCTACACCTTC
TRBV7-3	TRBD2	many	TRBJ2-1	CASSLLRLAGGLGNNEQFF	TGTGCCAGCAGCTTACTCCGACTAGCGGGAGGGCTAGGAAACAATGAGCAGTTCTTC
TRBV9	.	many	TRBJ2-6	CASQSTSGANVLTF	TGTGCCAGCCAGTCCACCTCTGGGGCCAACGTCCTGACTTTC
TRBV29-1	.	many	TRBJ2-7	CSVEWRAEQYF	TGCAGCGTTGAATGGAGGGCCGAGCAGTACTTC
TRBV3-1	.	many	TRBJ2-7	CASSQAYEQYF	TGTGCCAGCAGCCAGGCCTACGAGCAGTACTTC
TRBV7-2	.	many	TRBJ2-3	CASKPASGADTQYF	TGTGCCAGCAAACCGGCTAGTGGCGCAGATACGCAGTATTTT
TRBV18	TRBD1	few	TRBJ1-1	CASSLGQGPGNTEAFF	TGTGCCAGCTCCCTCGGACAGGGGCCGGGGAACACTGAAGCTTTCTTT
TRBV5-1	.	many	TRBJ2-2	CASSGSNTNTGELFF	TGCGCCAGCAGCGGATCGAATACGAACACCGGGGAGCTGTTTTTT
TRBV5-1	.	many	TRBJ2-5	CASSLEAGGYETQYF	TGCGCCAGCAGCTTGGAGGCAGGGGGGTACGAGACCCAGTACTTC
TRBV6-5	.	many	TRBJ1-5	CASFMGVGQPQHF	TGTGCCAGCTTCATGGGGGTCGGGCAGCCCCAGCATTTT
TRBV3-1	.	many	TRBJ2-7	CASSQEGGEQYF	TGTGCCAGCAGCCAAGAAGGGGGAGAGCAGTACTTC
TRBV7-9	.	many	TRBJ2-7	CASSSPTSYEQYF	TGTGCCAGCAGCTCCCCCACCTCCTACGAGCAGTACTTC
TRBV7-3	.	many	TRBJ2-2	CASSLTTNTGELFF	TGTGCCAGCAGCTTAACCACCAACACCGGGGAGCTGTTTTTT
TRBV29-1	TRBD2	many	TRBJ2-3	CSVWTSGRGDTQYF	TGCAGCGTTTGGACTAGCGGGAGGGGAGATACGCAGTATTTT
TRBV20-1	.	many	TRBJ2-7	CSARGQPLKSYEQYF	TGCAGTGCTAGAGGACAGCCCCTGAAGTCCTACGAGCAGTACTTC
TRBV13	TRBD1	.	TRBJ1-2	CASSSVRGHGYTF	TGTGCCAGCAGCTCTGTCAGGGGGCACGGCTACACCTTC
TRBV6-5	.	medium-sized	TRBJ1-6	CASSYSGRGNSPLHF	TGTGCCAGCAGTTACTCTGGCAGGGGTAATTCACCCCTCCACTTT
TRBV6-2/TRBV6-3	.	many	TRBJ2-3	CASSHEPPGTDTQYF	TGTGCCAGCAGTCACGAGCCCCCGGGGACAGATACGCAGTATTTT
TRBV12-3/TRBV12-4	TRBD2	many	TRBJ2-5	CASSSGNPGLAPETQYF	TGTGCCAGCAGTTCAGGAAATCCGGGACTAGCGCCGGAGACCCAGTACTTC
TRBV6-6	.	few	TRBJ2-2	CASSYPEGGELFF	TGTGCCAGCAGTTACCCCGAGGGGGGGGAGCTGTTTTTT
TRBV14	TRBD2	many	TRBJ2-7	CASSQDIAGYEQYF	TGTGCCAGCAGCCAAGATATAGCGGGGTACGAGCAGTACTTC
TRBV12-3/TRBV12-4	.	medium-sized	TRBJ1-1	CASSAHVNTEAFF	TGTGCCAGCAGCGCACACGTTAACACTGAAGCTTTCTTT